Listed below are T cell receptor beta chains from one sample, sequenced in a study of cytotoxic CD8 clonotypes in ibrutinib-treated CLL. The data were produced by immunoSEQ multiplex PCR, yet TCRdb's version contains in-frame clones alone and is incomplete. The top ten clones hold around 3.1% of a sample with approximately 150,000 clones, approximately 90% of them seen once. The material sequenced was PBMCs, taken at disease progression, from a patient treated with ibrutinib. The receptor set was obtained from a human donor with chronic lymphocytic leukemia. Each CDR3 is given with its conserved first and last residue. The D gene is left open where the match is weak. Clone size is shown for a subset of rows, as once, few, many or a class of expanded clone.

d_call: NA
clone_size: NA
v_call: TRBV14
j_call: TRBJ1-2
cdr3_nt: TGTGCCAGCAGCCAGGGTGGCCGGGGTATCACTAACTATGGCTACACCTTC
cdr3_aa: CASSQGGRGITNYGYTF

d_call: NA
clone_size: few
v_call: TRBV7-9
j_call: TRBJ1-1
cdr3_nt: TGTGCCCAACAGCTTAGTGGCGGCACTGAAGCTTTCTTT
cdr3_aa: CAQQLSGGTEAFF

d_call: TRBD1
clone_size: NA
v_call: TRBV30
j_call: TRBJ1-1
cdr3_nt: TGTGCCTGGAATGGTAACTCGGGACAGCTGAACACTGAAGCTTTCTTT
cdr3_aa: CAWNGNSGQLNTEAFF

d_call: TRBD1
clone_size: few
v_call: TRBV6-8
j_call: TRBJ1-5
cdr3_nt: TGTGCCAGCAGTTGTGGTAGGACAGGACGCGATCAGCCCCAGCATTTT
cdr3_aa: CASSCGRTGRDQPQHF

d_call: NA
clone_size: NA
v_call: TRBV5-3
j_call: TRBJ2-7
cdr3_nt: TGTGCCAGAAGCTTGAACTACGAGCAGTACTTC
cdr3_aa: CARSLNYEQYF

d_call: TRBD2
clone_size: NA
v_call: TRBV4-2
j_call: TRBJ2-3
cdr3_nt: TGTGCCAGCAGCCAGGGACCGGCGGGAGGCACAGATACGCAGTATTTT
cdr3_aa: CASSQGPAGGTDTQYF

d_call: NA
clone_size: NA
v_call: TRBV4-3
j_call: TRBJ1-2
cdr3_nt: NA
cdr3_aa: CASSQDRDVGAGTF

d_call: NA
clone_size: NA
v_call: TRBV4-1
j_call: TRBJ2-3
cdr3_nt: TGCGCCAGCAGCCCGATAGCGCGAGCCATATACACAGATACGCAGTATTTT
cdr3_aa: CASSPIARAIYTDTQYF

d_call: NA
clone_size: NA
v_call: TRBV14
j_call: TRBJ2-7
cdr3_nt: TGTGCCAGCAGCCAAGTGAGGAGCAGCTACGAGCAGTACTTC
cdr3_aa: CASSQVRSSYEQYF

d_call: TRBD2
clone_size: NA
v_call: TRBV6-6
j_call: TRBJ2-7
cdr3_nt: TGTGCCAGCAGTCCCGGGACTAGCGGGAGATACGAGCAGTACTTC
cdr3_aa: CASSPGTSGRYEQYF

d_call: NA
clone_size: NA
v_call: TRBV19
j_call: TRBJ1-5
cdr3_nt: TGTGCCAGTAGTATAGTCCAGGGAAGGTCTGGCAATCAGCCCCAGCATTTT
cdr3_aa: CASSIVQGRSGNQPQHF

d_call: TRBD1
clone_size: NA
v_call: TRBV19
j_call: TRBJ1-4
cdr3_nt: TGTGCCAGCCATACCACAGGGGGCGGAGAAAAACTGTTTTTT
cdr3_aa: CASHTTGGGEKLFF

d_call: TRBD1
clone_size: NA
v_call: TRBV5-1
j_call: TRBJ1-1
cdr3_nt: TGCGCCAGCAGCCCCAGGGGGGGCAACACTGAAGCTTTCTTT
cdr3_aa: CASSPRGGNTEAFF

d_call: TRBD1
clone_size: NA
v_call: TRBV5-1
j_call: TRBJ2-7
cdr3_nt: TGCGCCAGCAGCCCAGGTCCGGGACAGGGCTCCTACGAGCAGTACTTC
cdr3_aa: CASSPGPGQGSYEQYF

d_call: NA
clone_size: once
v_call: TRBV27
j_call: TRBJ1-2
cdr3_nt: TGTGCCAGCAGATTTGGTGGGGGCCTCTATGGCTACACCTTC
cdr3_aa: CASRFGGGLYGYTF

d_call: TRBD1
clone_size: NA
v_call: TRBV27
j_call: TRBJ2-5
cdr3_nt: TGTGCCAGCAGCCTAAGGCGACAGGGGGGACCCGAGACCCAGTACTTC
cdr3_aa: CASSLRRQGGPETQYF

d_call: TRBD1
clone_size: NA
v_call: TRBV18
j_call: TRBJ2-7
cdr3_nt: TGTGCCAGCTCACCTACATTGGGACAGGGGGTCTCCGAGCAGTACTTC
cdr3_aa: CASSPTLGQGVSEQYF

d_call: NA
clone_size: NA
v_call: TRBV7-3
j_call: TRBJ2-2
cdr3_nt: TGTGCCAGCAGCTTAATCCCCCCATCAGAGAACACCGGGGAGCTGTTTTTT
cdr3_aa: CASSLIPPSENTGELFF

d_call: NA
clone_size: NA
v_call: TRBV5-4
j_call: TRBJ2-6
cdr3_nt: TGTGCCAGTCAAGGTCGGGACGCCGAATATATCGGGGCCAACGTCCTGACTTTC
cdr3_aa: CASQGRDAEYIGANVLTF

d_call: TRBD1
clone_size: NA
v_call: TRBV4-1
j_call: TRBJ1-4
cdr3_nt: TGCGCCAGCAGCCAAGGACAGGGGGCTACAACTAATGAAAAACTGTTTTTT
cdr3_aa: CASSQGQGATTNEKLFF

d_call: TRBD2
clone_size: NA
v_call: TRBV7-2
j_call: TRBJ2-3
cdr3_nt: TGTGCCAGCAGCTTGACTAGCGGGAGAACAGATACGCAGTATTTT
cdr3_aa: CASSLTSGRTDTQYF

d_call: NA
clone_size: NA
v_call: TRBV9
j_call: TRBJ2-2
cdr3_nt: TGTGCCAGCAGCAGAAACACCGGGGAGCTGTTTTTT
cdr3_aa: CASSRNTGELFF

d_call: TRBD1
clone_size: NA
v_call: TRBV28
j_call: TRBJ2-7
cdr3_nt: TGTGCCACCGGCCCCCGGGACAGGGTCGAGCAGTACTTC
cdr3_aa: CATGPRDRVEQYF

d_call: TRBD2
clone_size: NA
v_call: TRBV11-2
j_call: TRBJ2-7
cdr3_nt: TGTGCCAGCAGCTTAGTGTCACTAGCGGGAGCCTCCTACGAGCAGTACTTC
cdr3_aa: CASSLVSLAGASYEQYF

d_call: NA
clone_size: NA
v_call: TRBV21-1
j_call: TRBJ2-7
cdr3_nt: TGTGCCAGCAGCAAATGCTCCGGGACTAGCGGGAGGGCGCGGGAGCAGTACTTC
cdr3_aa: CASSKCSGTSGRAREQYF

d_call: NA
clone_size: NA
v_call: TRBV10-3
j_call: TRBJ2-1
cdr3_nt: TGTGCCATCAGTCAGAATGGAAGAGATCGCTCCTACAATGAGCAGTTCTTC
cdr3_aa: CAISQNGRDRSYNEQFF

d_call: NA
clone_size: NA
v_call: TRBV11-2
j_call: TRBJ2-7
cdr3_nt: TGTGCCAGCAGCTTCCTCCGGATCTACGAGCAGTACTTC
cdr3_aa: CASSFLRIYEQYF

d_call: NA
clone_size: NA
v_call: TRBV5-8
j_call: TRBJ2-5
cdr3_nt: TGTGCCAGCAGCTTCCAGCAGCAAGAGACCCAGTACTTC
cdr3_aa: CASSFQQQETQYF

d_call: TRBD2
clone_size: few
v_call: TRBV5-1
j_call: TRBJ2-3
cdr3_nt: TGCGCCAGCAGCTTACGAGCGGGAGGTGGCACAGATACGCAGTATTTT
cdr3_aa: CASSLRAGGGTDTQYF

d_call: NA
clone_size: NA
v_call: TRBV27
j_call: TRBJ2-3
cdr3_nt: TGTGCCAGCAGTTTGGGTGGGAGAGTTGGCACAGATACGCAGTATTTT
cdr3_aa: CASSLGGRVGTDTQYF

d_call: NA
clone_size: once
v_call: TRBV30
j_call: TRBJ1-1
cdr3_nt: TGTGCCTGGAGGACAGAAAACCTCAGGGGCACTGAAGCTTTCTTT
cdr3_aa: CAWRTENLRGTEAFF

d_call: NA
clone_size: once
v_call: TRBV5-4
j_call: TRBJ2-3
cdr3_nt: TGTGCCAGCAGCTTGGAGGGGACAGATACGCAGTATTTT
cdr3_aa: CASSLEGTDTQYF

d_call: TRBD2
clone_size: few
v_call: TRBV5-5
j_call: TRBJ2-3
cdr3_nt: TGTGCCAGCAGCTTGGCTAGCGGGAGCGCAGATACGCAGTATTTT
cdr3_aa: CASSLASGSADTQYF

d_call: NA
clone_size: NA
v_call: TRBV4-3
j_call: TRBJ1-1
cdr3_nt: TGCGCCAGCAGCCAAGACAGACAGATCAACACTGAAGCTTTCTTT
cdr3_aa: CASSQDRQINTEAFF

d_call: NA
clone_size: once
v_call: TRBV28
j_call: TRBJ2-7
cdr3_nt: TGTGCCAGCAGTGTGACCGGGACGGCGACCTACGAGCAGTACTTC
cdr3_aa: CASSVTGTATYEQYF

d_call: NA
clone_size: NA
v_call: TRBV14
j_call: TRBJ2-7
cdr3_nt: TGTGCCAGCAGCCAAGTTGGCGGGACCAGATACGAGCAGTACTTC
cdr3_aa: CASSQVGGTRYEQYF

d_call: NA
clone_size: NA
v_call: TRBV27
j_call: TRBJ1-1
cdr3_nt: TGTGCCAGCAGTTTATCGAGACAGATTTACACTGAAGCTTTCTTT
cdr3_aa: CASSLSRQIYTEAFF

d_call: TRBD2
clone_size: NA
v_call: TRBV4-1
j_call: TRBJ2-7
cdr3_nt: TGCGCCAGCAGCCAAGAAGGGCCGAAGCGGGGGGCCTACGAGCAGTACTTC
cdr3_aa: CASSQEGPKRGAYEQYF

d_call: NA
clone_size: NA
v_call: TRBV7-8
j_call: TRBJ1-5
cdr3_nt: TGTGCCAGCAGCTTAGGGGACCGGAGCAATCAGCCCCAGCATTTT
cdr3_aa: CASSLGDRSNQPQHF

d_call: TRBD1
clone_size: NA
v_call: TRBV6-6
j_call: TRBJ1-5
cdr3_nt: TGTGCCAGCACGCTAGGACAGGGACCCCAGCCCCAGCATTTT
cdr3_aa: CASTLGQGPQPQHF

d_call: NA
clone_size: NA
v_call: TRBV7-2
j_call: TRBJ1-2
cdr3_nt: TGTGCCAGCAGCCAGGGAGCCTATGGCTACACCTTC
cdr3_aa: CASSQGAYGYTF

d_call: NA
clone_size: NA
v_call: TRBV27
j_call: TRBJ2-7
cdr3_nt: TGTGCCAGCAGTTTATTCAGGGGTTACGAGCAGTACTTC
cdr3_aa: CASSLFRGYEQYF

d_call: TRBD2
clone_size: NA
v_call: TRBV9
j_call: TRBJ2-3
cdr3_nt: TGTGCCAGCAGCGTAGGACTAGCGGGAGGATCAGATACGCAGTATTTT
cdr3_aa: CASSVGLAGGSDTQYF

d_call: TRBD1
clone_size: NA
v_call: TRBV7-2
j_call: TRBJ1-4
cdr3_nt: TGTGCCAGCAGCTTTACAGGGGTCAATGAAAAACTGTTTTTT
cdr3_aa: CASSFTGVNEKLFF

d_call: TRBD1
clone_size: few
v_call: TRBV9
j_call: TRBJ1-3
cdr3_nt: TGTGCCAGCAGCGCTCCGACAGGGGGTACAAGGAACACCATATATTTT
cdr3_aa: CASSAPTGGTRNTIYF

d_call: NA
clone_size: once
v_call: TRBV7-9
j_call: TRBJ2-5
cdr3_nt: TGTGCCAGCAGCCTGATATTAGAGACCCAGTACTTC
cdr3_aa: CASSLILETQYF

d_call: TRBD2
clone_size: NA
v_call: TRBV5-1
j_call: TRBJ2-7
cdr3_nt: TGCGCCAGCAGCCTTCCCAGCGGGAGAGGCTCCGACGAGCAGTACTTC
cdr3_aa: CASSLPSGRGSDEQYF

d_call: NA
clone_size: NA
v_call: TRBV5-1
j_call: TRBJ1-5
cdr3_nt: TGCGCCAGCAGCTTGGAAGGGGCTGGGCAGCCCCAGCATTTT
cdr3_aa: CASSLEGAGQPQHF

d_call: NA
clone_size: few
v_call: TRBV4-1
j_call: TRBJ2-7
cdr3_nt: TGCGCCAGCAGCCAAGACTTGGCGGGTCCCCTGGGCTACGAGCAGTACTTC
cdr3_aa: CASSQDLAGPLGYEQYF

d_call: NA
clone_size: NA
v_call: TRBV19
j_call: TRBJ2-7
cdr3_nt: TGTGCCAGTAGTATTGTGGGACGGAACAGCTACGAGCAGTACTTC
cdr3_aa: CASSIVGRNSYEQYF

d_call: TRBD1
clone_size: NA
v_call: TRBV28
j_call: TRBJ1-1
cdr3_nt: TGTGCCAGCTCCCGCGGACAGGGGGCGGGTGAAGCTTTCTTT
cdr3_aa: CASSRGQGAGEAFF

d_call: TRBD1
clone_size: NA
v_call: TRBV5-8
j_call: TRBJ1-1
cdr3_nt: TGTGCCAGCAGCTCGAGACAGGGGGCCTTGGAGGGCACTGAAGCTTTCTTT
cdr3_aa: CASSSRQGALEGTEAFF

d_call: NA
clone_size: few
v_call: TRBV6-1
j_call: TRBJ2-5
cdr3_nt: TGTGCCAGCACCCCCATAGAGCGAGAGACCCAGTACTTC
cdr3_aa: CASTPIERETQYF

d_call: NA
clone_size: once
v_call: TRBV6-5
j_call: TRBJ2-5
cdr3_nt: TGTGCCAGCAGTTCACCGGGACTGCCGTGGGAGACCCAGTACTTC
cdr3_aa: CASSSPGLPWETQYF

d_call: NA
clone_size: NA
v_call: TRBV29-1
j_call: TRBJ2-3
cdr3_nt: TGCAGCGCCTTAGGACCCGGTCGGGATACGCAGTATTTT
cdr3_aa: CSALGPGRDTQYF

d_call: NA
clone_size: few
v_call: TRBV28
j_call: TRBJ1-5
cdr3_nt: TGTGCCAGCAGTTTTCCTTCCAGTCTAGGGCAGCCCCAGCATTTT
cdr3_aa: CASSFPSSLGQPQHF

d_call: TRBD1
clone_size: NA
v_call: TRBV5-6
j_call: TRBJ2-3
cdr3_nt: TGTGCCAGCAGCTTGGCGGGACAGGGGCTCGCAGATACGCAGTATTTT
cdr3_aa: CASSLAGQGLADTQYF

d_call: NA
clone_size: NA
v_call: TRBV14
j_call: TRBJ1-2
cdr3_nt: TGTGCCAGCAGCCAAGCTGGTGGCTACACCTTC
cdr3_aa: CASSQAGGYTF

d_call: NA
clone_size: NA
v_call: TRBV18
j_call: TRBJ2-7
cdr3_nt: TGTGCCAGCTCATCCCCGGACCGGGGAATCTACGAGCAGTACTTC
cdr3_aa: CASSSPDRGIYEQYF